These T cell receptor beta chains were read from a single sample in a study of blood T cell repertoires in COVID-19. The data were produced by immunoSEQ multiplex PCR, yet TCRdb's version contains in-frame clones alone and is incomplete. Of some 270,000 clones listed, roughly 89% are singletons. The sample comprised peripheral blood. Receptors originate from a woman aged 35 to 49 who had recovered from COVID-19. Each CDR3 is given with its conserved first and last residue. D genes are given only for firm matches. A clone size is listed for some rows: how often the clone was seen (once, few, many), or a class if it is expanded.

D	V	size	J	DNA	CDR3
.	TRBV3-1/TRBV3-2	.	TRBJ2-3	TGTGCCAGCAGCCAAGTCGGCAGGGGTATAGATACGCAGTATTTT	CASSQVGRGIDTQYF
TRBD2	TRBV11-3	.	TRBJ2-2	TGTGCCAGCGCCGACCGGGAGGCGAACACCGGGGAGCTGTTTTTT	CASADREANTGELFF
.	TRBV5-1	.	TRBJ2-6	TGCGCCAGCAGCTTGGACAGTTCTGGGGCCAACGTCCTGACTTTC	CASSLDSSGANVLTF
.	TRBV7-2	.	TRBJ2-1	TGTGCCAGCAGCTTAGTTCCCTCGGGCAATGAGCAGTTCTTC	CASSLVPSGNEQFF
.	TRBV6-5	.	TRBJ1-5	TGTGCCAGCAGTTACTCGTACCGGGATCAGCCCCAGCATTTT	CASSYSYRDQPQHF
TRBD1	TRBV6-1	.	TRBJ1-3	TGTGCCAGCAGTGAATTGGGGACAGATGGAAACACCATATATTTT	CASSELGTDGNTIYF
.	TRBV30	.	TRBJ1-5	TGTGCCTGGAGTGCAGACATATTTAGCAATCAGCCCCAGCATTTT	CAWSADIFSNQPQHF
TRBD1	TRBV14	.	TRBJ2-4	TGTGCCAGCAGCCAAGAACAGGGGACAGGGCGGTTCGCCAAAAACATTCAGTACTTC	CASSQEQGTGRFAKNIQYF
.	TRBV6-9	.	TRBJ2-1	TGTGCCAGCAGTTATTCGGGGGGTGAGCAGTTCTTC	CASSYSGGEQFF
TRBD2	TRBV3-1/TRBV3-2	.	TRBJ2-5	TGTGCCAGCAGCCTTGATTCTCTAGCGGGGGTTTTGGAGACCCAGTACTTC	CASSLDSLAGVLETQYF
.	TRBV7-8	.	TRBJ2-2	TGTGCCAGCAGCCGCCGGACAGCGAACACCGGGGAGCTGTTTTTT	CASSRRTANTGELFF
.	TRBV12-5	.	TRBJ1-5	TGTGCTAGTGGTTTGGGTCTACAGGGTCGAAGCAATCAGCCCCAGCATTTT	CASGLGLQGRSNQPQHF
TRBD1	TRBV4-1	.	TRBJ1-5	TGCGCCAGCAGACTGCGCGAGGGACAGAATCAGCCCCAGCATTTT	CASRLREGQNQPQHF
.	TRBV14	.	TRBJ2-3	TGTGCCAGCAGCCAACGCCAGGAAAACACAGATACGCAGTATTTT	CASSQRQENTDTQYF
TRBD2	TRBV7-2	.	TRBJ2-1	TGTGCCAGCAAAACCCTAGCGGGGTCTAACAATGAGCAGTTCTTC	CASKTLAGSNNEQFF
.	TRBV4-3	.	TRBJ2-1	TGCGCCAGCAGCCAAGATAGTCGGGACTCCTACAATGAGCAGTTCTTC	CASSQDSRDSYNEQFF
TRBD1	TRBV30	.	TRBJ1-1	TGTGCCTGGAGCAGGGGGCTAGTCACTGAAGCTTTCTTT	CAWSRGLVTEAFF
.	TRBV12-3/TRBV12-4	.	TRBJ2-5	TGTGCCAGCAGTCCGGGTCCCCAAGAGACCCAGTACTTC	CASSPGPQETQYF
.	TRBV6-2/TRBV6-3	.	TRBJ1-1	TGTGCCAGCAGTTTAAGCAGGGGTACTGAAGCTTTCTTT	CASSLSRGTEAFF
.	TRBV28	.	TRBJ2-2	TGTTCCTCGGCGACCGGGGGAACTGGCGGGGAGCTGTTTTTT	CSSATGGTGGELFF
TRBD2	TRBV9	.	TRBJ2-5	TGTGCCAGCAGCGTGTCAGCCGGGACTAGCGCCTACCAAGAGACCCAGTACTTC	CASSVSAGTSAYQETQYF
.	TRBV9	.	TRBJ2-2	TGTGCCAGCAGCGTATCGGGGTCGGACACCGGGGAGCTGTTTTTT	CASSVSGSDTGELFF
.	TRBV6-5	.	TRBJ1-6	TGTGCCAGCAGCGCGGCGGCAGGGGATTCACCCCTCCACTTT	CASSAAAGDSPLHF
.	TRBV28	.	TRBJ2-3	TGTGCCAGCAGTTCCCCTAATAGCGGCTCTAGCACAGATACGCAGTATTTT	CASSSPNSGSSTDTQYF
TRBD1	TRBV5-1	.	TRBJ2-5	TGCGCCAGCAGCCCAGACAGGGGCGAAGAGACCCAGTACTTC	CASSPDRGEETQYF
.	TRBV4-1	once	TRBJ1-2	TGCGCCAGCAGCCAAGAAAGGGGAAGGGGACTTAACTATGGCTACACCTTC	CASSQERGRGLNYGYTF
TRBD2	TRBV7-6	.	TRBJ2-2	TGTGCCAGCAGCGCGCTAGCGGGAGGGACCGGGGAGCTGTTTTTT	CASSALAGGTGELFF
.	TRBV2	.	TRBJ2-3	TGTGCCAGCAGTGAAGGCAGGGGGGGCACAGATACGCAGTATTTT	CASSEGRGGTDTQYF
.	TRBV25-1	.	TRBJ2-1	TGTGCCAGCAGTTACCTCCCGGACAACTACAATGAGCAGTTCTTC	CASSYLPDNYNEQFF
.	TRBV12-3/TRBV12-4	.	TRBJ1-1	TGTGCCAGCAGACCAGGGTTTCGCACTGAAGCTTTCTTT	CASRPGFRTEAFF
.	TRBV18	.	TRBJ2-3	TGTGCCAGCTCACCACCTACTACAGATACGCAGTATTTT	CASSPPTTDTQYF
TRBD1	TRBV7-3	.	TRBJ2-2	TGTGCCAGCAGCTTGGGACAGTACACCGGGGAGCTGTTTTTT	CASSLGQYTGELFF
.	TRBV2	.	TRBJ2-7	TGTGCCAGCAGTGGGGAGGGCCAGGGGGAGCAGTACTTC	CASSGEGQGEQYF
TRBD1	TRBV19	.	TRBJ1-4	TGTGCCAGTAGTGCACAGGGGAGAAATCATGAAAAACTGTTTTTT	CASSAQGRNHEKLFF
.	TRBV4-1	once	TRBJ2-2	TGCGCCAGCAGCCGCGACACAGGAAGAGCGAACACCGGGGAGCTGTTTTTT	CASSRDTGRANTGELFF
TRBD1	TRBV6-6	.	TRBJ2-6	TGTGCCAGTCGGACAGGAAGCTCTGGGGCCAACGTCCTGACTTTC	CASRTGSSGANVLTF
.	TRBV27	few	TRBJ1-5	TGTGCCAGCTCGTCGGTTAATCAGCCCCAGCATTTT	CASSSVNQPQHF
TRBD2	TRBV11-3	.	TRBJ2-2	TGTGCCAGCAGCTCCCTACTAGCGGGACGTAGCGGGGAGCTGTTTTTT	CASSSLLAGRSGELFF
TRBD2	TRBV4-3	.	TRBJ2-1	TGCGCCAGCAGCCAAACTAGCGGGCTTATCTATGAGCAGTTCTTC	CASSQTSGLIYEQFF
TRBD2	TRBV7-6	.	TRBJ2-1	TGTGCCAGCAGCCCACAGCGGGGGGCCGACAATGAGCAGTTCTTC	CASSPQRGADNEQFF
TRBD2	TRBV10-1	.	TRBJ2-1	TGCGCCAGCAGTGAGGACAGGGGTCTAGCGGGAGGGTCCTACAATGAGCAGTTCTTC	CASSEDRGLAGGSYNEQFF
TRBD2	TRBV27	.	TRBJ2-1	TGTGCCAGCAGTTTGGGGCCAGCGGGGAACAATGAGCAGTTCTTC	CASSLGPAGNNEQFF
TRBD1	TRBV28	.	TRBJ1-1	TGTGCCAGCAGTTACCCAGGGGGCACTGAAGCTTTCTTT	CASSYPGGTEAFF
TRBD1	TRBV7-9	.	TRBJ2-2	TGTGCCAGCAGCCTACTTCAGACAGGGGTCGGGGAGCTGTTTTTT	CASSLLQTGVGELFF
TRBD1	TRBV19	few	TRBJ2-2	TGTGCCAGTGGAGACAGGGGATACACGGCCGGGGAGCTGTTTTTT	CASGDRGYTAGELFF
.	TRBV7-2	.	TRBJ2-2	TGTGCCAGCAGCCCCTTTAGGGGCACCGGGGAGCTGTTTTTT	CASSPFRGTGELFF
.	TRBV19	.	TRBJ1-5	TGTGCCAGTAGTGACAGTACCTTTCAGCCCCAGCATTTT	CASSDSTFQPQHF
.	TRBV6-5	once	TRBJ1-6	TGTGCCAGCAGGTCAGGGAGGTCTTCACCCCTCCACTTT	CASRSGRSSPLHF
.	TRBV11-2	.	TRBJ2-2	TGTGCCAGCAGCTTACTGAGCACCGGGGAGCTGTTTTTT	CASSLLSTGELFF
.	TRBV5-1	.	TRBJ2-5	TGCGCCAGCAGCCCGCCGGGGTACCAAGAGACCCAGTACTTC	CASSPPGYQETQYF
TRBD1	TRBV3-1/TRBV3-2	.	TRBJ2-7	TGTGCCAGCAGCCAGTTAGACAGGGGTGACCATTACGAGCAGTACTTC	CASSQLDRGDHYEQYF
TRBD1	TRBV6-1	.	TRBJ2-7	TGTGCCAGCAGTGAAGCGGGACAGGACTACGAGCAGTACTTC	CASSEAGQDYEQYF
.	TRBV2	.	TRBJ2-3	TGTGCCAGCAGTGAACTTTCAGGGTACACAGATACGCAGTATTTT	CASSELSGYTDTQYF
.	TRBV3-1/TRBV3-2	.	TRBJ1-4	TGTGCCAGCAGCCAATTCCCGGGGGGCGGGGAACTGTTTTTT	CASSQFPGGGELFF